This TCR beta chain was retrieved from a study of T cell responses to AZD1222 COVID-19 vaccine. Note on this clone: Its specificity is unknown.

Libraries were prepared by immunoSEQ multiplex PCR; TCRdb keeps only in-frame clonotypes and omits some of them. The sample has 150,000 to 250,000 clones, approximately 93% seen once. The study, taken as a whole, reports: None of the repertoires were sampled until the peak T cell response had passed. The study found vaccine-associated CD4 TCRs spanning spike, dominant at 160-218 and 743-854. Females outnumbered males among donors, who were mostly white British; clonal diversity was possibly underestimated.

Investigators merged groups given second doses at roughly 4 or roughly 12 weeks. From germline, CDR1 is MDHEN and CDR2 SYDVKM. The CDR3 runs 15 residues. With 2 bases removed from V and 4 bases from J, the gap between germline ends came to 12 bases. Specimen: peripheral blood, collected 28 days after the second AZD1222 dose. V usage is TRBV28 and J usage is TRBJ1-5; no firm D call. The TCR comes from an adult who received the AZD1222 COVID-19 vaccine. CDR3 nucleotide sequence: TGTGCCAGCAGTTTAGACTTGTCTTCAAATCAGCCCCAGCATTTT. Protein sequence: CASSLDLSSNQPQHF.